This T cell receptor (beta chain) stems from a study of blood T cells in healthy people across ages. Findings and caveats of the study: Naive and antigen-experienced cells were not separated, limiting conclusive comparison.

The authors ran a second PCR of 7 to 11 cycles using a sample-barcoded 5' primer and a J-beta primer mix. TCRdb reanalysed the 5' RACE reads using MiXCR and keeps one entry per CDR3 protein. This sample has about 1.8 million distinct CDR3 sequences, with around 50% found just once. The CDR3 sequence is 16 residues long. Unmatched junction bases numbered 8, after V lost 6 bases and J lost 1 base. Germline CDR1 MNHNY, CDR2 SVGAGI (reference sequence). About this clonotype: Its antigen is still unknown.

The source of this sequence is a woman in her 40s in good health. The sample consisted of blood. V gene TRBV6-6 combines with J gene TRBJ2-5; 10 nucleotides line up with TRBD1. CDR3 DNA: TGTGCCAGCAGATTCGGGGACAGGGGTTCCCAAGAGACCCAGTACTTC. It encodes CASRFGDRGSQETQYF.